A single sample is the source of the 7 T cell receptor beta chains below, sequenced in a study of CD8 T cells in ankylosing spondylitis. Points from the study as a whole: A TCR beta motif of about eight highly homologous variants seemed to mark ankylosing spondylitis blood.

One entry per CDR3 protein, called by TCRdb with MiXCR from the 5' RACE reads. Of hundreds of thousands of distinct CDR3 sequences detected, roughly 27% appear once; the ten largest clones hold 0.89%. No antigens are known for them. Sequencing input: blood, either unsorted or a sorted T cell fraction (not recorded which). The source is a male donor with ankylosing spondylitis.

The chain is built from TRBV11-2 and TRBJ2-3, with a weak D call TRBD2 (7 bases). The CDR3 has 14 residues. CDR1 and CDR2 from the germline V gene are SGHAT and FQNNGV. Trimming took off 1 base at V and 10 bases at J, with 15 bases between the two ends. The CDR3 protein is CASSLGGQSGAQYF. The CDR3 DNA reads TGTGCCAGCAGCTTAGGGGGGCAAAGCGGGGCGCAGTATTTT.

The table lists this clonotype with a few counts. The chain has TRBV6-6 and TRBJ1-1; no clear D gene. Trimming cost V 5 bases and J 7 bases, with 11 bases left between them. The V gene's germline CDR1 is MNHNY and CDR2 SVGAGI (reference sequence). The CDR3 has 12 residues. The CDR3 sequence is CASSLRSSEAFF. The DNA for the CDR3 is TGTGCCAGCAGTCTCCGGAGTAGTGAAGCTTTCTTT.

This clonotype occurred once. This chain joins TRBV25-1 and TRBJ1-1; TRBD1 is a possible D gene (6 bases). Germline V gene lookup returns CDR1 MGHDK and CDR2 SYGVNS. The CDR3 is made up of 13 amino acids. Trimming removed 4 bases from V and 6 bases from J, with 12 bases in between. The CDR3 sequence is CASSGQPGAEAFF. The CDR3 region has the DNA TGTGCCAGCAGTGGACAGCCAGGGGCTGAAGCTTTCTTT. The full variable domain, completed using reference TRBV25-1 and TRBJ1-1, is EADIYQTPRYLVIGTGKKITLECSQTMGHDKMYWYQQDPGMELHLIHYSYGVNSTEKGDLSSESTVSRIRTEHFPLTLESARPSHTSQYLCASSGQPGAEAFFGQGTRLTVV.

The chain combines TRBV5-5 with TRBJ2-3, with D possibly being TRBD1 (6 bases). CDR3 length: 14 amino acids. V was cut by 3 bases and J by 3 bases, with 11 bases left in between. Germline V CDR1 and CDR2: SGHKS, YYEKEE (reference sequence). CDR3 nucleotide sequence: TGTGCCAGCAGCTCTGGGGGCTATACAGATACGCAGTATTTT. Its translation: CASSSGGYTDTQYF.

J is TRBJ2-2 and V is TRBV5-1; D is undetermined. From germline, CDR1 is SGHRS and CDR2 YFSETQ. V lost 2 bases to trimming and J lost 4 bases, with 6 bases between them. The CDR3 contains 13 residues. The CDR3 here is CASSFRATGELFF. The CDR3 coding sequence is TGCGCCAGCAGCTTTAGAGCCACCGGGGAGCTGTTTTTT.

The rearrangement joins TRBV5-1 to TRBJ2-5; 10 bases are shared with TRBD2. In germline, CDR1 is SGHRS, CDR2 YFSETQ. CDR3 length: 15 residues. The V and J ends lost 4 bases and 3 bases, in that order; junction bases with no gene match: 6. The CDR3 DNA reads as TGCGCCAGCAGCGAGGCAGCGGGAGGGAAAGAGACCCAGTACTTC. Amino acids: CASSEAAGGKETQYF.

This clonotype was recorded a few times. The gene calls are TRBV27 and TRBJ1-2; the match to TRBD1 covers 7 bases. V lost 6 bases to trimming and J lost 5 bases; unmatched junction nucleotides: 15. The CDR3 covers 16 residues. The germline CDR1 and CDR2 sequences are MNHEY and SMNVEV (reference sequence). The CDR3 bases are TGTGCCAGCAGCCCGACCCGACAGGGACATTTTTATGGCTACACCTTC. Protein: CASSPTRQGHFYGYTF.